This T cell receptor (beta chain) was sequenced during a study of CD8 T cells in Susac syndrome. Patients with Susac syndrome met diagnostic criteria that were recently defined for definite or probable disease. Trimming took 3 bases from V and 1 from J, leaving 18 bases between them. The CDR3 contains 16 residues. The V gene's germline CDR1 is DFQATT and CDR2 SNEGSKA (reference sequence). It was with random hexamers that 0.5 to 1 ug RNA was reverse transcribed. Amplification of TCR beta CDR3 was carried out by immunoSEQ multiplex PCR, which covered 54 Vbeta and 13 Jbeta segments. TCRdb processed the immunoSEQ multiplex PCR reads anew with MiXCR; each CDR3 protein has one entry. The repertoire consists of 200,000 to 250,000 distinct CDR3 sequences, with about 95% occurring once and the leading ten covering around 0.16%.

This sequence joins TRBV20-1 and TRBJ2-5; D might be TRBD1 or TRBD2, each matching 6 bases. Sequencing used CD4+ T cells from PBMCs. The TCR comes from a human donor with Susac syndrome. The CDR3 nucleotides are TGCAGTGCTAGTTCCGCAGGGGAGGTGGGCCAAGAGACCCAGTACTTC. This translates into CSASSAGEVGQETQYF.